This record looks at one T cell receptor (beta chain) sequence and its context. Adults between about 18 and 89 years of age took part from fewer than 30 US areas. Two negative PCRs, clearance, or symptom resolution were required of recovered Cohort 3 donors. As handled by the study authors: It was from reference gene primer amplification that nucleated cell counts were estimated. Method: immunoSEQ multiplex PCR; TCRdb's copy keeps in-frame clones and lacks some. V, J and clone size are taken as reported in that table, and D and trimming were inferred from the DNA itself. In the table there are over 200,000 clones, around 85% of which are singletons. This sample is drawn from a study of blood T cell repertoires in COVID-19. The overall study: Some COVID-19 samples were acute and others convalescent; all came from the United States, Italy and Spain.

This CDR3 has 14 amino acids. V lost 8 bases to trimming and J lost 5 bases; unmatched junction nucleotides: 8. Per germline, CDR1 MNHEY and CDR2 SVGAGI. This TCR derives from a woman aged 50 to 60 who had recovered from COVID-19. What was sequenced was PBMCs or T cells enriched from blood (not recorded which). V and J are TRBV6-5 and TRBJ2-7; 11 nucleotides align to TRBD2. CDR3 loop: CASHALAGVDEQYF. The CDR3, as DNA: TGTGCCAGCCATGCACTAGCGGGAGTCGACGAGCAGTACTTC.